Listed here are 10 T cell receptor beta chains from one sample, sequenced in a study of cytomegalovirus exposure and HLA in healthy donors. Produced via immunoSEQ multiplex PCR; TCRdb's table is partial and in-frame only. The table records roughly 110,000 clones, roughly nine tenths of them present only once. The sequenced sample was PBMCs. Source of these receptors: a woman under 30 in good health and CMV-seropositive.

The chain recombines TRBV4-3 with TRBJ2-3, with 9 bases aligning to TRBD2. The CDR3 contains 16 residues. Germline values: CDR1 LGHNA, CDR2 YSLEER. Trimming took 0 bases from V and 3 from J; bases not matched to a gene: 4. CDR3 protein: CASSQDALAGTDTQYF. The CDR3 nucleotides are TGCGCCAGCAGCCAAGATGCCCTAGCGGGGACAGATACGCAGTATTTT.

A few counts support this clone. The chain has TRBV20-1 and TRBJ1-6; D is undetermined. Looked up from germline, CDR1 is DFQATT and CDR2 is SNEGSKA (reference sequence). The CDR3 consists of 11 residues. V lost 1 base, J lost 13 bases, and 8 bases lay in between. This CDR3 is CSARVGHPLHF. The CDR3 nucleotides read TGCAGTGCTAGAGTTGGGCACCCCCTCCACTTT.

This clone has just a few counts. The CDR3 region is CASSRPGEGNTIYF. The DNA for the CDR3 is TGTGCCAGCAGCAGACCAGGGGAGGGAAACACCATATATTTT. The chain links TRBV7-9 to TRBJ1-3; a possible D gene is TRBD1 (6 bases). The V gene's germline CDR1 is SEHNR and CDR2 FQNEAQ (reference sequence). The CDR3 covers 14 residues. The ends were cut back, 5 bases at V and 4 bases at J, with 12 bases in the middle.

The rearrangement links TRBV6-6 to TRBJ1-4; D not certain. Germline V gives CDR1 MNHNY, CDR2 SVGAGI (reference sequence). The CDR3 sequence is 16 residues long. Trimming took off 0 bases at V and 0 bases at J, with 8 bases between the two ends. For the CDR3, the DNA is TGTGCCAGCAGTTACTCGAGTGTTGCAACTAATGAAAAACTGTTTTTT. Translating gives CASSYSSVATNEKLFF.

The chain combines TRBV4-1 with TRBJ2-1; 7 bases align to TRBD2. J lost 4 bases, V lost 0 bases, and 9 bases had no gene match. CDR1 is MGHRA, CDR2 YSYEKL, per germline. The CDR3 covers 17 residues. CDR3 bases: TGCGCCAGCAGCCAAGAGGAAGGGAGGGGCCCATACAATGAGCAGTTCTTC. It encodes CASSQEEGRGPYNEQFF.

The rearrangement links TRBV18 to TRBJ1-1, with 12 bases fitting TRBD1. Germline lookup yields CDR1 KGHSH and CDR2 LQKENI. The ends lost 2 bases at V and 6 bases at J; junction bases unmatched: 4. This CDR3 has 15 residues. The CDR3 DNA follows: TGTGCCAGCTCACCAGGGACAGGGGGCGCCGCTGAAGCTTTCTTT. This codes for CASSPGTGGAAEAFF.

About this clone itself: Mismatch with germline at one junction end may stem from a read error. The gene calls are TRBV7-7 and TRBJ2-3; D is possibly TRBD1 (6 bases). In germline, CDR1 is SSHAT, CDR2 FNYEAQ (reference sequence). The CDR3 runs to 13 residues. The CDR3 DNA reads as TGTGCTAGCAGCTCTACAGGGAAAGATACGCAGTATTTT. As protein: CASSSTGKDTQYF.

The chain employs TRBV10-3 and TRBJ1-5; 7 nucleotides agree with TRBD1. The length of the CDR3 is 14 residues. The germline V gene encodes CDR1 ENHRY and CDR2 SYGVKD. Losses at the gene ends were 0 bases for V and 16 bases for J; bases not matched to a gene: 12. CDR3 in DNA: TGTGCCATCAGTGAGTCGGAGGGGACAGAAGGACAACATTTT. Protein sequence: CAISESEGTEGQHF.

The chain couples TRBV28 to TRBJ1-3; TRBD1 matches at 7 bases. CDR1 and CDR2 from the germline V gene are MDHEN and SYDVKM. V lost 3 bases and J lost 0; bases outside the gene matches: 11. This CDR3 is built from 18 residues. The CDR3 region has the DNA TGTGCCAGCAGTTTTTTTTCGACAGGGACCCACTCTGGAAACACCATATATTTT. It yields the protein CASSFFSTGTHSGNTIYF.

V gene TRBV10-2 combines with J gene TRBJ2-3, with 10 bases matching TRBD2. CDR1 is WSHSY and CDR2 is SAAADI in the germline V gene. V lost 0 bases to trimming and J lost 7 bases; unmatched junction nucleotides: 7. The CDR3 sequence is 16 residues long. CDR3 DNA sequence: TGCGCCAGCAGTGAGTCTAGGAGCGGGGGGGCTCATACGCAGTATTTT. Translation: CASSESRSGGAHTQYF.